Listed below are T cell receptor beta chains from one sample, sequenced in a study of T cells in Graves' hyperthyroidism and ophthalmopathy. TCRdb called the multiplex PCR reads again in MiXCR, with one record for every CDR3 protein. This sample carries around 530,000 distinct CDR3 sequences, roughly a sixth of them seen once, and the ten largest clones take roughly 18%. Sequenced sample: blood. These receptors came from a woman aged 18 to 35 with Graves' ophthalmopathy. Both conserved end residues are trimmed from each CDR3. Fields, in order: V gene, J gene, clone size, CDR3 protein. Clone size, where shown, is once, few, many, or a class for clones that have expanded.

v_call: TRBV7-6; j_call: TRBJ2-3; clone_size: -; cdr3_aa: ASSSGHTTDTQY
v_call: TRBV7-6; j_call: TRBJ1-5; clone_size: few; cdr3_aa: ASSFPGLLQGQPQH
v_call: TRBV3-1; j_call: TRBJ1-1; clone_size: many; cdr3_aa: ASSQDGEIQLEAF
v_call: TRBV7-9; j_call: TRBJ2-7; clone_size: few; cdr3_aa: ASSITRSEQY
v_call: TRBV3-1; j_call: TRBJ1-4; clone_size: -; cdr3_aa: ASSPAARTGVGKLF
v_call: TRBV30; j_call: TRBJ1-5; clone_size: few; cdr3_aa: AWSEWGPEDQPQH
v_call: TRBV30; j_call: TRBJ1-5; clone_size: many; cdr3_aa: AWSGRGQGAFGTQPQH
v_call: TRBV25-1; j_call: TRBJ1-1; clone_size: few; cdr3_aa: ASSVGDVTEAF
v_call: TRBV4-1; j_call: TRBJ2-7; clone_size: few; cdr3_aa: ASSQELGTGPNEQY
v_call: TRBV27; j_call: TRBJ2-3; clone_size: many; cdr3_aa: ASSLVGTDTQY
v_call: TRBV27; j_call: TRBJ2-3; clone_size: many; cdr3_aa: ASSQRDSMDTQY
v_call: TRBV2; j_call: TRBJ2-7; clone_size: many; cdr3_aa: ASSHKGPSYEQY
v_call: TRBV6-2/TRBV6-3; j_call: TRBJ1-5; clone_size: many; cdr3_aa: ASSTGQPQH
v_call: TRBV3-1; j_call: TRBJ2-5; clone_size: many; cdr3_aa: ASSLGLAGFGQETQY
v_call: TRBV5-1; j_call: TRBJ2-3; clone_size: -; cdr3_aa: ASSLCGGAVCTDTQY
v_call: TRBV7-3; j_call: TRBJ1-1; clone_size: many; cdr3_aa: ASSRDRNSEAF
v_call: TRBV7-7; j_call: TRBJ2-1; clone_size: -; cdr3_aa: ASGPPERDEQF
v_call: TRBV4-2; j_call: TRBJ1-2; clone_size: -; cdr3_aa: ASSHPGGGADGYT
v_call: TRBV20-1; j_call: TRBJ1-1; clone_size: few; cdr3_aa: SASPPQRPEAF
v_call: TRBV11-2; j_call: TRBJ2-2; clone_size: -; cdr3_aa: ASSSRPAGHTGELF
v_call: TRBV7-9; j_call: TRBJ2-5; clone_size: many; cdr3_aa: ASSLIASGRDQETQY
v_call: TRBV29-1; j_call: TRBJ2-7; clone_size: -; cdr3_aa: SVVSGVGYEQY
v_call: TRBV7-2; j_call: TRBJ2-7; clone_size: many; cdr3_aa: ASSSEASSGSSEQY
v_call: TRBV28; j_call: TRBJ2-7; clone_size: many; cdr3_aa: ASSLLGAGEQY
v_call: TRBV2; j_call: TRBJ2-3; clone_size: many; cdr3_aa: ASSTKREDGTDTQY
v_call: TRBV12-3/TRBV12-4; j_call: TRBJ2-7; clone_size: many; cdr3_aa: ASSTSRESYEQY
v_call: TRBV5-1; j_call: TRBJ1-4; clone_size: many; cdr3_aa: ASSLEGQAATNEKLF
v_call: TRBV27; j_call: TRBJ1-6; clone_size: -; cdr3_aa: ASSPRDSSNSPLH
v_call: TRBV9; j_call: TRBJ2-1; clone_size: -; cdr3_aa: ASSLSGTSADEQF
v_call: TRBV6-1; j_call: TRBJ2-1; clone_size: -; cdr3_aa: ASSEAMGLLGINEQF
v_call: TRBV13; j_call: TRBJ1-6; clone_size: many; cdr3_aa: ASSLTGTGNSPLH
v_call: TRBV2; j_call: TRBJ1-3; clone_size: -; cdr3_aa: ASSKTGAISGNTIY
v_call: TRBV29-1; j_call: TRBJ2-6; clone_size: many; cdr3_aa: SVEDQTTGANVLT
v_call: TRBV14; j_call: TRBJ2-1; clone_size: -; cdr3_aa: ASKGGPDYNEQF
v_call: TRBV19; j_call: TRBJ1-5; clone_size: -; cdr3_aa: ASSLAGSFVGQPQH
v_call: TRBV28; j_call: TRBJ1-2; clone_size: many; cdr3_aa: ASRGRGYGYT
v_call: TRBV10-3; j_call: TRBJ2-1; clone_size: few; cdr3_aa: AISEPDRDNEQF
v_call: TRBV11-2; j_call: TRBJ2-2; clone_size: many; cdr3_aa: ASSPVGARTGELF
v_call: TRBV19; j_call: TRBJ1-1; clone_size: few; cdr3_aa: ASSIEGTRMNTEAF
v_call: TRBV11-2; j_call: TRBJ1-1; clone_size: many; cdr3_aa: ASSLVRGNFTEAF
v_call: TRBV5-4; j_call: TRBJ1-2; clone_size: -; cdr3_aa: ASNQQGAFNGYT
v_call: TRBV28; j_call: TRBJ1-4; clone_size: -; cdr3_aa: ASSLSSPAGKLF
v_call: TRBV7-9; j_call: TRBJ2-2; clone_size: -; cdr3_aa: ASSLAPGGGTGELF
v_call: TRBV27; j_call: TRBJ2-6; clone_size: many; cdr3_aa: ASSPRGGGANVLT
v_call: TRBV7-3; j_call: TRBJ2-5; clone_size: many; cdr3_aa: ASSQSGTSQETQY
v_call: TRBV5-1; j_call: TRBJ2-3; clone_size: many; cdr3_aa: ASSVALAGGRTDTQY
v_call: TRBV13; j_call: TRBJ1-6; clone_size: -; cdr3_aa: ASSSRGWDYNSPLH
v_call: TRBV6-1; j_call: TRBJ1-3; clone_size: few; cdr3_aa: ASTDPGRFGNTIY
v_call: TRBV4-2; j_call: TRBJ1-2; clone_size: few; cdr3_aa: ASRPPAQNYGYT
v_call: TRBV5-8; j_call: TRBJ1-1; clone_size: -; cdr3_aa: ASSLDRIPEAF